This T cell receptor beta chain comes out of a study of cytomegalovirus exposure and HLA in healthy donors. Background on the study: Clustering assigned approximately 79% of the roughly 370 genotyped donors to the Caucasian-associated ancestry cluster.

The CDR3 totals 14 residues. In germline, CDR1 is SQVTM, CDR2 ANQGSEA. V dropped 1 base and J dropped 0 bases, with 9 bases sitting between them. These donors counted as nominally healthy when sampled, but unrecorded immune exposures were likely. PCR primers comprised 60 Vbeta and 13 Jbeta primers. This table comes from immunoSEQ multiplex PCR, and its TCRdb copy is limited to in-frame clones, with some not included. The data show 35,000 to 40,000 clones, more than 70% seen once. This receptor was obtained from a woman aged 30 to 39 in good health and CMV-seropositive. This chain joins TRBV29-1 and TRBJ1-2, with D hard to call. Sequencing was carried out using PBMCs. CDR3 amino acids: CSVEGFSTNYGYTF. For the CDR3, the DNA is TGCAGCGTTGAAGGTTTCAGTACTAACTATGGCTACACCTTC.